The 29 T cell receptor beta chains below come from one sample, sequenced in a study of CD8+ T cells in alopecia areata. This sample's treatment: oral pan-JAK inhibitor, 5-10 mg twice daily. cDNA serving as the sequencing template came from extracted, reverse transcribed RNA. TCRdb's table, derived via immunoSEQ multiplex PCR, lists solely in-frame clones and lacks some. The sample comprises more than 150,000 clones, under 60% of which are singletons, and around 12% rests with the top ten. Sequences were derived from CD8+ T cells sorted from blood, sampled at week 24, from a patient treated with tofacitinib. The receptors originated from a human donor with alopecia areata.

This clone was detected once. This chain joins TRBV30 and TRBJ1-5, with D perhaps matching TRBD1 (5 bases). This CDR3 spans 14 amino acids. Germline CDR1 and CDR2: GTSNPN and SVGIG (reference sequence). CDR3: CATSGHLSNQPQHF. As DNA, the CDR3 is TGTGCGACCTCGGGGCATTTGAGCAATCAGCCCCAGCATTTT.

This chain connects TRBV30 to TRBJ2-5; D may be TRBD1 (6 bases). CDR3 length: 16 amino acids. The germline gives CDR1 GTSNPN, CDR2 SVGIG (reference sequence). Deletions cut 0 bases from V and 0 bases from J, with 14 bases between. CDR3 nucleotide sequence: TGTGCCTGGAGTGTTATCGACAGGCCCTACCAAGAGACCCAGTACTTC. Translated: CAWSVIDRPYQETQYF.

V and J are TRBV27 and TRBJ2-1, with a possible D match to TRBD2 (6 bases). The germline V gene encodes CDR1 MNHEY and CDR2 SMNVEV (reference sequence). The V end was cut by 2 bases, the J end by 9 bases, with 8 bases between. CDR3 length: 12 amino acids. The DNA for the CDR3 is TGTGCCAGCAGTTTAGGAGGGCCTGAGCAGTTCTTC. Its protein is CASSLGGPEQFF.

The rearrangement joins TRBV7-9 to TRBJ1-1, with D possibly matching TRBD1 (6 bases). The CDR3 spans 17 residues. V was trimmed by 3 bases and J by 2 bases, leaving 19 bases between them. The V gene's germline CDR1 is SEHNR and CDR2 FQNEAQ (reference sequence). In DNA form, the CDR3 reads TGTGCCAGCAGCTTTGTTACTACACAGGGTCTTAACACTGAAGCTTTCTTT. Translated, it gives CASSFVTTQGLNTEAFF.

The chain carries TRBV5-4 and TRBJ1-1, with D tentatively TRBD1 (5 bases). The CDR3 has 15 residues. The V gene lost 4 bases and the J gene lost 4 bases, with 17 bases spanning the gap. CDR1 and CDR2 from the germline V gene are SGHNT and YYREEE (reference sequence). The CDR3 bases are TGTGCCAGCAGCCCATGGGGCGGGGTGGGCACTGAAGCTTTCTTT. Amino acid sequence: CASSPWGGVGTEAFF.

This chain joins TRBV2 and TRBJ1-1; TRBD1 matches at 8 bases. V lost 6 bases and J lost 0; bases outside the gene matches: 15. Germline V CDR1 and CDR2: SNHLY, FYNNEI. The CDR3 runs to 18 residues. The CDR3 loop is CASREFNVGQGLNTEAFF. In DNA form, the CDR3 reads TGTGCCAGCAGAGAATTCAATGTCGGACAGGGTCTGAACACTGAAGCTTTCTTT.

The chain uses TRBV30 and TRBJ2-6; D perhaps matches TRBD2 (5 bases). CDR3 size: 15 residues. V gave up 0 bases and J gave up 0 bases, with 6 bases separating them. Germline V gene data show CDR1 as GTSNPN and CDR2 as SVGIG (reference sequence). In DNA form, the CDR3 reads TGTGCCTGGAGTGTACTAGACTCTGGGGCCAACGTCCTGACTTTC. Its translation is CAWSVLDSGANVLTF.

The CDR3 DNA reads as TGTGCCAGTAGACCAGGGGGGAACACTGAAGCTTTCTTT. This sequence encodes CASRPGGNTEAFF. The chain couples TRBV19 to TRBJ1-1, with TRBD1 matching 7 bases. The germline gives CDR1 LNHDA, CDR2 SQIVND (reference sequence). V gave up 6 bases and J gave up 1 base; unmatched junction bases: 2. The CDR3 covers 13 residues.

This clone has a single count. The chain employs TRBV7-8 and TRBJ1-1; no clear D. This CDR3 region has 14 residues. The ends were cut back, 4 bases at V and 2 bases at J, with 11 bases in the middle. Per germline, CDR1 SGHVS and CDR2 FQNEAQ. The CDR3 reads CASSSSRINTEAFF. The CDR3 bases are TGTGCCAGCAGCTCTAGCAGGATTAACACTGAAGCTTTCTTT.

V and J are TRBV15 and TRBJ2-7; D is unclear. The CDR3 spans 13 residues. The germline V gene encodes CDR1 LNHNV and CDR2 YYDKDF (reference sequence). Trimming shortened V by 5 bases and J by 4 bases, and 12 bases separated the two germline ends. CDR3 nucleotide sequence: TGTGCCACCAGCTCGGCGACACCGTACGAGCAGTACTTC. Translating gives CATSSATPYEQYF. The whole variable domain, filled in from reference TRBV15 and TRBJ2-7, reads DAMVIQNPRYQVTQFGKPVTLSCSQTLNHNVMYWYQQKSSQAPKLLFHYYDKDFNNEADTPDNFQSRRPNTSFCFLDIRSPGLGDTAMYLCATSSATPYEQYFGPGTRLTVT.

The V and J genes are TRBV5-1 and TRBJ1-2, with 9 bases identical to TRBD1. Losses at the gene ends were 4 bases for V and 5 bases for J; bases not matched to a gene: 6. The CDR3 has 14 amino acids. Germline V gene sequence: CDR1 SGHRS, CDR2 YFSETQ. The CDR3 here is CASSITGTGYGYTF. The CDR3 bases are TGCGCCAGCAGCATAACCGGGACAGGGTATGGCTACACCTTC.

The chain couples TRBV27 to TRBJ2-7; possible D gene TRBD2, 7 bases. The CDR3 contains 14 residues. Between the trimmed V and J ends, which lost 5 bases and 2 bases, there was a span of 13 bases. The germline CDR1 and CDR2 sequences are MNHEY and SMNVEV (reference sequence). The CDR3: CASSPYGGPYEQYF. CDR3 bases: TGTGCCAGCAGTCCATACGGGGGGCCCTACGAGCAGTACTTC.

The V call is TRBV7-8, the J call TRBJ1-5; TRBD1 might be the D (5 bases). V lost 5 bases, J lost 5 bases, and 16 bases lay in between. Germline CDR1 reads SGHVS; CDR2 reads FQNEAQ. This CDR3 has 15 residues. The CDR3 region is CASSPSKTDHQPQHF. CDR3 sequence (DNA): TGTGCCAGCAGCCCTTCAAAGACAGACCATCAGCCCCAGCATTTT. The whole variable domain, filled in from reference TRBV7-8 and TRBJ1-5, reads GAGVSQSPRYKVAKRGQDVALRCDPISGHVSLFWYQQALGQGPEFLTYFQNEAQLDKSGLPSDRFFAERPEGSVSTLKIQRTQQEDSAVYLCASSPSKTDHQPQHFGDGTRLSIL.

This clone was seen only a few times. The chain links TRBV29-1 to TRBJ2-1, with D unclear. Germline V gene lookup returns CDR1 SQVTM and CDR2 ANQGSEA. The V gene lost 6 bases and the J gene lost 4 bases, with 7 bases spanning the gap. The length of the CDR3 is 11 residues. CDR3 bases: TGCAGCGTACATAAATACAATGAGCAGTTCTTC. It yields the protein CSVHKYNEQFF.

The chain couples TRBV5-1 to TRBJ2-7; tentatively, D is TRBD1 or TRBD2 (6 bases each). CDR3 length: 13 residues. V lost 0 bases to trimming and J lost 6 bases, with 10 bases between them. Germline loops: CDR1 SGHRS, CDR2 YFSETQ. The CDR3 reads CASSLEGGSEQYF. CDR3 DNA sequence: TGCGCCAGCAGCTTGGAAGGGGGGAGCGAGCAGTACTTC.

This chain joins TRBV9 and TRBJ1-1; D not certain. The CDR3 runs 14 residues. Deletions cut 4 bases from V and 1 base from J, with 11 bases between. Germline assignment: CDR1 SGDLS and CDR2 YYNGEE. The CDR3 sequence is CASSRQDQNTEAFF. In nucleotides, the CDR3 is TGTGCCAGCAGCCGGCAGGACCAGAACACTGAAGCTTTCTTT.

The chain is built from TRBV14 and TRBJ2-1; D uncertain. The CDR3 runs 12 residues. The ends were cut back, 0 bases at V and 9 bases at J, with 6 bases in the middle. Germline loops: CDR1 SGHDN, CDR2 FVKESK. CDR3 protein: CASSQEVFEQFF. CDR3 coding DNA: TGTGCCAGCAGCCAAGAGGTGTTTGAGCAGTTCTTC.

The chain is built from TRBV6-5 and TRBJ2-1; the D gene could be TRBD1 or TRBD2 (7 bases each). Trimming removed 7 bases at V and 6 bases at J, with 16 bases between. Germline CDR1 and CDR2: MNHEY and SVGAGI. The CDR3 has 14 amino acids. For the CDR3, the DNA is TGTGCCAGCACCGACAGGGAGGGACGCAATGAGCAGTTCTTC. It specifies CASTDREGRNEQFF.

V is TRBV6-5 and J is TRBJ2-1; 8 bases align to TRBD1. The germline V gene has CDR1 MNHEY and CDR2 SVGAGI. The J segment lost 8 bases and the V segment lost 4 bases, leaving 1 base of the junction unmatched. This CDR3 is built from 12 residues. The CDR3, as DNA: TGTGCCAGCAGTTCAGGGGGCGATGAGCAGTTCTTC. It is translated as CASSSGGDEQFF.

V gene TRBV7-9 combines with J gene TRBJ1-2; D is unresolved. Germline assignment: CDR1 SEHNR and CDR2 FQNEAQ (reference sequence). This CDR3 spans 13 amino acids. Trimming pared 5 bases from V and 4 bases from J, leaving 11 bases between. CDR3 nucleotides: TGTGCCAGCAGCAACGGTGGTTTCTATGGCTACACCTTC. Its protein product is CASSNGGFYGYTF. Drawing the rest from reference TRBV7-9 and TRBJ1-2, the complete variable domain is DTGVSQNPRHKITKRGQNVTFRCDPISEHNRLYWYRQTLGQGPEFLTYFQNEAQLEKSRLLSDRFSAERPKGSFSTLEIQRTEQGDSAMYLCASSNGGFYGYTFGSGTRLTVV.

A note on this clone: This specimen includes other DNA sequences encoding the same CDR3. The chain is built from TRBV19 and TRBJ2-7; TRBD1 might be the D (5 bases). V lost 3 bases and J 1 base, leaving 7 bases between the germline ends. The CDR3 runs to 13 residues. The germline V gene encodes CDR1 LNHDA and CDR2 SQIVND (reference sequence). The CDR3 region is CASSIDRSYEQYF. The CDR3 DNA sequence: TGTGCCAGTAGTATCGACAGATCCTACGAGCAGTACTTC.

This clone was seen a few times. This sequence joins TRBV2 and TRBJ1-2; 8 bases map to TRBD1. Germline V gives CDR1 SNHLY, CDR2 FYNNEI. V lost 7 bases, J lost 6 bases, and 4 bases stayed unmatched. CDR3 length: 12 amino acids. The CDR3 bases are TGTGCCAGCAAGGACAGGGTTAATGGCTACACCTTC. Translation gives CASKDRVNGYTF.

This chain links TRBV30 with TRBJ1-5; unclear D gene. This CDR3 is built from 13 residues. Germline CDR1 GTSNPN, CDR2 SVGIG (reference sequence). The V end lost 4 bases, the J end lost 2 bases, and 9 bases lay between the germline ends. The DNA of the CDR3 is TGTGCCTGGACTTGGGGAGGCAATCAGCCCCAGCATTTT. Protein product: CAWTWGGNQPQHF.

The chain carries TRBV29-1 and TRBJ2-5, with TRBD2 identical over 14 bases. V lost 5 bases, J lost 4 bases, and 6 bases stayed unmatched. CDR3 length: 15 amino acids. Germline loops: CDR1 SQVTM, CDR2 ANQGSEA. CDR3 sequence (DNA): TGCAGCGTTCGCGGACTAGCGGGGGGTGGAGAGACCCAGTACTTC. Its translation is CSVRGLAGGGETQYF.

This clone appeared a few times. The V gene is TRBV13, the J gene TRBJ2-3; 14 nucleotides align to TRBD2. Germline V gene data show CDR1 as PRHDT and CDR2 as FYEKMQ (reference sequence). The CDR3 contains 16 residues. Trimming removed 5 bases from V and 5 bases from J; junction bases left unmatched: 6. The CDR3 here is CASSRLAGGLGDTQYF. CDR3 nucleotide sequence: TGTGCCAGCAGCCGACTAGCGGGGGGGCTGGGAGATACGCAGTATTTT.

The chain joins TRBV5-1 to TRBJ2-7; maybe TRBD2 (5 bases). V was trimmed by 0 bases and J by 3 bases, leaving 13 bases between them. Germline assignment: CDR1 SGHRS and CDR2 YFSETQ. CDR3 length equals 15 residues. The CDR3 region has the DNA TGCGCCAGCAGCTTGGATCCTAGCATCTTCTACGAGCAGTACTTC. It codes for CASSLDPSIFYEQYF.

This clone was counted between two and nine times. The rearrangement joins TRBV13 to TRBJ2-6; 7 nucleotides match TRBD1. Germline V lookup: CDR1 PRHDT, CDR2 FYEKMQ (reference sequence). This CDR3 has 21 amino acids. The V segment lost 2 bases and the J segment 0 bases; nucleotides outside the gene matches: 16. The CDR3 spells CASSLRGTTGDNPSGANVLTF. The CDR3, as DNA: TGTGCCAGCAGCTTACGGGGTACTACAGGGGATAATCCCTCTGGGGCCAACGTCCTGACTTTC.

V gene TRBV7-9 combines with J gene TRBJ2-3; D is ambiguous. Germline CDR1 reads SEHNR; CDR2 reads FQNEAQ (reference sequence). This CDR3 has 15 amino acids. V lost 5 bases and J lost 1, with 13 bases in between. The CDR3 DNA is TGTGCCAGCAGCCGTTCTGACTTCCGCACAGATACGCAGTATTTT. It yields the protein CASSRSDFRTDTQYF. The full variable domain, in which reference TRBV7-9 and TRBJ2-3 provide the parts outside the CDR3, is DTGVSQNPRHKITKRGQNVTFRCDPISEHNRLYWYRQTLGQGPEFLTYFQNEAQLEKSRLLSDRFSAERPKGSFSTLEIQRTEQGDSAMYLCASSRSDFRTDTQYFGPGTRLTVL.

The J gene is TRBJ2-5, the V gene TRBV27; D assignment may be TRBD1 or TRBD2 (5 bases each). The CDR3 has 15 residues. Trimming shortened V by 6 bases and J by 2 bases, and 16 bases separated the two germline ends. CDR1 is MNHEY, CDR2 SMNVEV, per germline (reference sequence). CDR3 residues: CASSSTGTKQETQYF. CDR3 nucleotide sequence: TGTGCCAGCAGCAGTACCGGGACCAAACAAGAGACCCAGTACTTC.